Presented here are 24 T cell receptor beta chains from one specimen sequenced in a study of T cells after somatic rescue of genetic block. The assay was immunoSEQ multiplex PCR, and TCRdb's table has in-frame clones only and misses some. The sample includes about 88,000 clones, around 89% seen only once; the top ten take roughly 1.5%. Sequenced material: peripheral blood mononuclear cells (PBMCs). These TCRs come from a woman aged 18-29 years.

The genes are TRBV2 and TRBJ1-4; tentatively, D is TRBD1 (6 bases). V was pared by 6 bases and J by 7 bases, with 15 bases between. The CDR3 extends over 14 amino acids. Germline V lookup: CDR1 SNHLY, CDR2 FYNNEI. The DNA for the CDR3 is TGTGCCAGCAGCCGGCAGGGGTGGGGTGAAAAACTGTTTTTT. Its translation is CASSRQGWGEKLFF.

The chain joins TRBV11-3 to TRBJ2-5, with D possibly matching TRBD2 (5 bases). V dropped 3 bases and J dropped 1 base, with 9 bases sitting between them. The CDR3 is 14 residues long. Germline V lookup: CDR1 SGHNT, CDR2 YENEEA. The CDR3, as DNA: TGTGCCAGCAGCTTGATCGGGATCCAAGAGACCCAGTACTTC. Its protein product is CASSLIGIQETQYF.

The V and J genes are TRBV2 and TRBJ2-5; perhaps D is TRBD1 or TRBD2 (6 bases each). There are 17 residues in the CDR3. Germline CDR1 SNHLY, CDR2 FYNNEI. Trimming shortened V by 0 bases and J by 4 bases, and 18 bases separated the two germline ends. The CDR3 sequence is CASSEAFRRGGLETQYF. The CDR3 DNA reads TGTGCCAGCAGTGAAGCGTTCCGCAGGGGAGGTTTAGAGACCCAGTACTTC.

V gene TRBV6-5 combines with J gene TRBJ1-6; possibly TRBD1 for D (5 bases). The CDR3 totals 14 residues. V was clipped by 0 bases and J by 13 bases, with 13 bases between them. Germline CDR1 and CDR2: MNHEY and SVGAGI. CDR3 region: CASSYSGQDRPLHF. The CDR3 coding sequence is TGTGCCAGCAGTTACTCGGGGCAGGATAGGCCCCTCCACTTT.

The gene calls are TRBV28 and TRBJ2-7; D perhaps matches TRBD2 (7 bases). Trimming stripped 5 bases from V and 2 bases from J, with 13 bases between. The germline V gene encodes CDR1 MDHEN and CDR2 SYDVKM. CDR3 size: 14 residues. CDR3 bases: TGTGCCAGCAGTCCCGGGGGGCCCCCCTACGAGCAGTACTTC. Translated: CASSPGGPPYEQYF.

With regard to this clone: Other DNA sequences in the same sample also yield this CDR3. The chain combines TRBV28 with TRBJ1-1; D remains unclear. Germline CDR1 reads MDHEN; CDR2 reads SYDVKM. V gave up 3 bases and J gave up 6 bases, with 11 bases separating them. CDR3 length equals 13 residues. The CDR3 region is CASSFLKPPEAFF. In DNA form, the CDR3 reads TGTGCCAGCAGTTTTCTCAAACCGCCTGAAGCTTTCTTT.

This chain connects TRBV15 to TRBJ2-2, with a weak D call TRBD1 (5 bases). V dropped 1 base and J dropped 1 base, with 10 bases sitting between them. Germline V gives CDR1 LNHNV, CDR2 YYDKDF (reference sequence). This CDR3 has 16 amino acids. CDR3 in amino acids: CATSRGSRGNTGELFF. CDR3 sequence (DNA): TGTGCCACCAGCAGAGGGTCTAGGGGGAACACCGGGGAGCTGTTTTTT.

The chain employs TRBV29-1 and TRBJ1-4; TRBD1 might be the D (6 bases). V dropped 0 bases and J dropped 8 bases, with 7 bases sitting between them. The CDR3 spans 12 residues. Looked up from germline, CDR1 is SQVTM and CDR2 is ANQGSEA. The CDR3 region has the DNA TGCAGCGTTGAAGATAGGGGGGAAAAACTGTTTTTT. Translated: CSVEDRGEKLFF.

The chain is built from TRBV18 and TRBJ2-3; D unclear. Per germline, CDR1 KGHSH and CDR2 LQKENI. V was pared by 3 bases and J by 3 bases, with 22 bases between. This CDR3 comprises 18 residues. The CDR3 reads CASSPTTGSSPGTDTQYF. The CDR3 nucleotides are TGTGCCAGCTCACCGACAACCGGGTCCTCCCCTGGGACAGATACGCAGTATTTT.

V is TRBV5-4 and J is TRBJ2-5, with TRBD2 identical over 9 bases. The trim removed 0 bases at V and 1 base at J, leaving 4 bases unmatched. Per germline, CDR1 SGHNT and CDR2 YYREEE (reference sequence). The CDR3 consists of 16 residues. The CDR3 sequence: CASSLGASGTQETQYF. The CDR3 coding sequence is TGTGCCAGCAGCTTGGGGGCTAGCGGGACCCAAGAGACCCAGTACTTC.

The genes are TRBV30 and TRBJ2-7, with no clear D. In germline, CDR1 is GTSNPN, CDR2 SVGIG (reference sequence). Trimming removed 8 bases from V and 2 bases from J, with 19 bases in between. The CDR3 is 14 amino acids. For the CDR3, the DNA is TGTGCCGGAAGCCCACTCGGGCAAACCTACGAGCAGTACTTC. Residues: CAGSPLGQTYEQYF.

The chain uses TRBV28 and TRBJ2-5; D gene unclear. Trimming pared 2 bases from V and 1 base from J, leaving 8 bases between. CDR3 length: 14 amino acids. Germline-derived CDR1 and CDR2 are MDHEN and SYDVKM. The CDR3 sequence is CASSLSTAQETQYF. The CDR3 DNA follows: TGTGCCAGCAGTTTAAGCACAGCCCAAGAGACCCAGTACTTC.

This clone appeared once. The J gene is TRBJ2-2, the V gene TRBV4-2, with D uncertain. V lost 1 base, J lost 1 base, and 10 bases lay in between. The CDR3 runs to 16 residues. Germline V gene data show CDR1 as LGHNA and CDR2 as YNFKEQ. The CDR3, as DNA: TGTGCCAGCAGCCAAGGATCGGCAGGGAACACCGGGGAGCTGTTTTTT. Its translation: CASSQGSAGNTGELFF.

V is TRBV5-1 and J is TRBJ1-3; D unresolved. Germline CDR1 SGHRS, CDR2 YFSETQ. Trimming cost V 3 bases and J 4 bases, with 11 bases left between them. The CDR3 is 14 amino acids. In nucleotides, the CDR3 is TGCGCCAGCAGCTCTGCTGGAACCGGAAACACCATATATTTT. Encoded protein: CASSSAGTGNTIYF.

The chain is built from TRBV7-6 and TRBJ1-1; the match to TRBD1 covers 11 bases. J gave up 4 bases and V 4 bases, and 5 bases lay outside the gene matches. The CDR3 has 15 amino acids. The germline V gene has CDR1 SGHVS and CDR2 FNYEAQ. Here the CDR3 reads CASSSPGQGGTEAFF. CDR3 nucleotide sequence: TGTGCCAGCAGCTCCCCGGGACAGGGGGGCACTGAAGCTTTCTTT.

This chain links TRBV27 with TRBJ2-3, with unresolved D. Germline loops: CDR1 MNHEY, CDR2 SMNVEV (reference sequence). V dropped 1 base and J dropped 0 bases, with 8 bases sitting between them. This CDR3 has 15 amino acids. The CDR3 sequence is CASSLFPASTDTQYF. CDR3 coding DNA: TGTGCCAGCAGTTTATTCCCGGCTAGCACAGATACGCAGTATTTT.

This chain joins TRBV18 and TRBJ2-1; D gene uncertain. The germline gives CDR1 KGHSH, CDR2 LQKENI. The CDR3 runs to 16 residues. V was shortened by 3 bases and J by 4 bases, with 16 bases between the two germline ends. The CDR3 DNA sequence: TGTGCCAGCTCACCCAGACACCTCGTAGATTACAATGAGCAGTTCTTC. Translation: CASSPRHLVDYNEQFF.

Notes on this clone: Other DNA sequences in this specimen translate into the identical CDR3. For the CDR3, the DNA is TGCGCCAGCAGCTTAGGCGGAAACACTGAAGCTTTCTTT. The encoded protein is CASSLGGNTEAFF. The chain is built from TRBV5-1 and TRBJ1-1; the D is unclear. Germline CDR1 is SGHRS and CDR2 is YFSETQ. This CDR3 region has 13 residues. V was clipped by 2 bases and J by 2 bases, with 7 bases between them.

CDR3 nucleotides: TGTGCCAGTAGTAGCCCCGCCAGGGGGAGCAATCAGCCCCAGCATTTT. Translated: CASSSPARGSNQPQHF. V and J are TRBV19 and TRBJ1-5; 7 bases align to TRBD1. This CDR3 has 16 residues. V was pared by 4 bases and J by 1 base, with 7 bases of the junction left unmatched. Germline assignment: CDR1 LNHDA and CDR2 SQIVND (reference sequence).

The genes are TRBV6-6 and TRBJ2-5, with a tentative D call TRBD1 (5 bases). The CDR3 totals 15 residues. The germline gives CDR1 MNHNY, CDR2 SVGAGI (reference sequence). With 0 bases removed from V and 0 bases from J, the gap between germline ends came to 8 bases. CDR3 loop: CASSYSGLYQETQYF. DNA for the CDR3: TGTGCCAGCAGTTACTCGGGGCTGTACCAAGAGACCCAGTACTTC.

The chain links TRBV11-3 to TRBJ2-4; 7 bases line up with TRBD2. Germline V gives CDR1 SGHNT, CDR2 YENEEA. The CDR3 contains 13 residues. The ends lost 1 base at V and 7 bases at J; junction bases unmatched: 1. In DNA, the CDR3 is TGTGCCAGCAGCTTAGGGGAGGGGAACATTCAGTACTTC. This gives the protein CASSLGEGNIQYF.

V gene TRBV2 combines with J gene TRBJ1-6; D unresolved. The CDR3 loop spans 13 amino acids. Per germline, CDR1 SNHLY and CDR2 FYNNEI. The V gene lost 7 bases and the J gene lost 5 bases, with 9 bases spanning the gap. The CDR3 spells CASNQAHNSPLHF. The CDR3 DNA is TGTGCCAGCAACCAAGCGCATAATTCACCCCTCCACTTT.

The rearrangement uses TRBV27 and TRBJ2-1; D is ambiguous. This CDR3 is 14 amino acids long. Germline CDR1 and CDR2: MNHEY and SMNVEV (reference sequence). V lost 8 bases and J lost 3, with 14 bases in between. The CDR3 spells CASLRSVNYNEQFF. In nucleotides, the CDR3 is TGTGCCAGCCTTCGGAGCGTCAACTACAATGAGCAGTTCTTC.

The chain joins TRBV19 to TRBJ2-7, with TRBD2 matching over 15 bases. J gave up 8 bases and V 4 bases, and 6 bases lay outside the gene matches. CDR3 length: 15 residues. Germline V lookup: CDR1 LNHDA, CDR2 SQIVND (reference sequence). DNA for the CDR3: TGTGCCAGTAGTACGGGACTAGCGGGAGGCCGCCAGCAGTACTTC. Its translation: CASSTGLAGGRQQYF.